The entry below gives a single T cell receptor (beta chain) sequence along with its context. Its matching antigen is unknown. The data stem from a study of persistence of HIV-infected CD4 T cells. Anti-CD3/anti-CD28 beads served as a nonspecific positive control stimulus. Sorting of responding CD4+ T cells relied on upregulated CD40 ligand together with CD69. For at least 4 years, plasma HIV-1 RNA was undetectable (<50 copies/mL). CD8-depleted PBMCs were stimulated less than 20 hours with anti-CD28/CD49d costimulation, CD40-blocking antibody and enfuvirtide. Whole-study results and caveats: TCR analyses could not target the rare provirus-carrying CMV-responding cells.

Sequencing used immunoSEQ version 4 in survey mode. The method was immunoSEQ multiplex PCR; TCRdb's version includes in-frame clones alone and lacks a portion of them. The data show about 43,000 clones, about 90% seen once. The CDR3 loop spans 15 amino acids. Trimming took 0 bases from V and 2 from J, leaving 8 bases between them. From germline, CDR1 is LGHNA and CDR2 YNFKEQ. The V call is TRBV4-2, the J call TRBJ1-5; no definite D call. This specimen consisted of CD4+ T cells sorted from PBMCs after roughly 18-hour stimulation, obtained from a patient who received antiretroviral therapy. This sequence was found in an adult man with HIV who was CMV-seropositive. The CDR3 DNA reads as TGTGCCAGCAGCCAAGATGGGCAAGGCAATCAGCCCCAGCATTTT. Amino acid sequence: CASSQDGQGNQPQHF.